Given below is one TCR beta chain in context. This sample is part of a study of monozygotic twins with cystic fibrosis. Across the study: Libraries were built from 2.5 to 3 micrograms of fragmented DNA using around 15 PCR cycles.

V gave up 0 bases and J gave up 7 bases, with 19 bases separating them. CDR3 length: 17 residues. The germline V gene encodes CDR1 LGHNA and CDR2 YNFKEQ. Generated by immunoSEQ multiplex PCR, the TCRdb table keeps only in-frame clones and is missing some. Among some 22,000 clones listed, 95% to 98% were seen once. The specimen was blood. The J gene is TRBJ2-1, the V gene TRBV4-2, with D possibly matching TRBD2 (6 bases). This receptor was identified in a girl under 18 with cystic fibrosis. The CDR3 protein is CASSQDDSGVAWNEQFF. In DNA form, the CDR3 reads TGTGCCAGCAGCCAAGACGATAGCGGAGTAGCGTGGAATGAGCAGTTCTTC.